The table lists the clone carrying this T cell receptor beta chain with a count of one. Its antigen is unidentified. The sample belongs to a study of cytomegalovirus exposure and HLA in healthy donors. General study points: Researchers counted 164 TCR beta chains as cytomegalovirus-associated. As was reported, the classifier diagnosed cytomegalovirus status with high specificity and sensitivity. According to a later analysis, donors in an Asian-associated ancestry cluster reportedly had fewer N-insertions than the approximately 730-donor mean.

60 Vbeta and 13 Jbeta primers were used in PCR. Sequencing was performed with immunoSEQ multiplex PCR; in TCRdb, only in-frame clones are kept and a portion is missing. The table has around 140,000 clones, 77% seen once; the top ten hold approximately 4.5%. Germline values: CDR1 SNHLY, CDR2 FYNNEI. The CDR3 loop spans 14 amino acids. Trimming cost V 7 bases and J 11 bases, with 23 bases left between them. The receptor was isolated from a male donor in good health and CMV-seropositive. Sequenced: PBMCs. V and J are TRBV2 and TRBJ2-5; D might be TRBD2 (6 bases). The CDR3 DNA reads as TGTGCCAGCATCAACTCCGCGGGAATGGGGGAGCAGTACTTC. It yields the protein CASINSAGMGEQYF.